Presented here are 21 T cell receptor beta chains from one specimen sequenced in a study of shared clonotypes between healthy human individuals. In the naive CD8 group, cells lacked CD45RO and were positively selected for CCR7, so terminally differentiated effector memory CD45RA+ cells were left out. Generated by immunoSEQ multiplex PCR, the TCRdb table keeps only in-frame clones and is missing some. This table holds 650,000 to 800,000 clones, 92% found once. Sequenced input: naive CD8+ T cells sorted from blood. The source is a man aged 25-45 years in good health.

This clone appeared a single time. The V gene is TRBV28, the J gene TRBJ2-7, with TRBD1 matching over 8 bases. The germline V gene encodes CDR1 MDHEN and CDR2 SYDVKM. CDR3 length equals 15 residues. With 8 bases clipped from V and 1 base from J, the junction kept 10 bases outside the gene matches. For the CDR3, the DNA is TGTGCCAGCTCGCCCCGGGACAGGCCTTCCTACGAGCAGTACTTC. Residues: CASSPRDRPSYEQYF.

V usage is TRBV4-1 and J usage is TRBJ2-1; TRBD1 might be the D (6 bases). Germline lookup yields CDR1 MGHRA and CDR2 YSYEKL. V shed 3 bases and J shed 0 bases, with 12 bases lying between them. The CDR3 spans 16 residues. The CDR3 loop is CASSQDGQSSYNEQFF. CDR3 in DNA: TGCGCCAGCAGCCAGGACGGACAGAGCTCCTACAATGAGCAGTTCTTC.

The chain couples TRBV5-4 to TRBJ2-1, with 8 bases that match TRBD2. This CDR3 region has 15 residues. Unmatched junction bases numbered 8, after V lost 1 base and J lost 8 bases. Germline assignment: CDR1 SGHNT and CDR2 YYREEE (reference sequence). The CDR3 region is CASSLRSGSRDEQFF. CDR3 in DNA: TGTGCCAGCAGCTTGAGGAGCGGGAGTAGGGATGAGCAGTTCTTC.

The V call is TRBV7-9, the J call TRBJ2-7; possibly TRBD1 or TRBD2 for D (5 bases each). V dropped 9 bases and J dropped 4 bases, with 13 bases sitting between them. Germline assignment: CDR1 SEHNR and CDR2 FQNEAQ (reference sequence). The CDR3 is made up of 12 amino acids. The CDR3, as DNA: TGTGCCAGTCGGGACGGCGATTACGAGCAGTACTTC. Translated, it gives CASRDGDYEQYF.

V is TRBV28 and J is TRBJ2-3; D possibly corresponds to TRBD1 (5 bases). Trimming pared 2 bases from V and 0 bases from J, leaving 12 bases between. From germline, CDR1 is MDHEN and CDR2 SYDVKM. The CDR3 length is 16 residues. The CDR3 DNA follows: TGTGCCAGCAGTTTAGGGGCAGCCTTTAGCACAGATACGCAGTATTTT. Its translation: CASSLGAAFSTDTQYF.

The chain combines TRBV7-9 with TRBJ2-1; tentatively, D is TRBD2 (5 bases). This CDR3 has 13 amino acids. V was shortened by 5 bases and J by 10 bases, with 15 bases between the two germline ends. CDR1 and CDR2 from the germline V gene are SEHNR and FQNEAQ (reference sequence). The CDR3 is CASSPLGSREQFF. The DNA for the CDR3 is TGTGCCAGCAGCCCCCTGGGGAGCCGCGAGCAGTTCTTC.

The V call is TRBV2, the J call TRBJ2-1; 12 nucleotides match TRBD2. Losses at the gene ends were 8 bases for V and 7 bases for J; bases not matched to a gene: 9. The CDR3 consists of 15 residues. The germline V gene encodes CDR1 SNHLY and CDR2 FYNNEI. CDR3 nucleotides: TGTGCCAGCCCCTTCGGACTAGCGGGATTGAATGAGCAGTTCTTC. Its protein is CASPFGLAGLNEQFF.

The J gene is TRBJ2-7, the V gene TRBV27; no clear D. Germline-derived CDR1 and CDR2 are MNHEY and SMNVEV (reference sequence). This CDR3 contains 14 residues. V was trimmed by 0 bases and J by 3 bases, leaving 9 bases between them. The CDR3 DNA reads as TGTGCCAGCAGTTTATCTATGAAGATCTACGAGCAGTACTTC. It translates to CASSLSMKIYEQYF.

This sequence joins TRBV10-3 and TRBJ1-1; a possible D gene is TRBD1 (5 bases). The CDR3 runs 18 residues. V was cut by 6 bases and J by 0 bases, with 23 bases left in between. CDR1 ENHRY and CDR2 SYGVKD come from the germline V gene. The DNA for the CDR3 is TGTGCCATCAGCGACAGCCTAAACCCCGAAGTTATGAACACTGAAGCTTTCTTT. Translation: CAISDSLNPEVMNTEAFF.

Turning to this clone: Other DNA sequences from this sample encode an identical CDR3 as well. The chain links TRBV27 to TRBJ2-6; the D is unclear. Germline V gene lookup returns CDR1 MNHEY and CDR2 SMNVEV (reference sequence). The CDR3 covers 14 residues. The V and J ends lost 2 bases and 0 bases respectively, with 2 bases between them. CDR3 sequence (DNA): TGTGCCAGCAGTTTAGTCTCTGGGGCCAACGTCCTGACTTTC. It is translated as CASSLVSGANVLTF.

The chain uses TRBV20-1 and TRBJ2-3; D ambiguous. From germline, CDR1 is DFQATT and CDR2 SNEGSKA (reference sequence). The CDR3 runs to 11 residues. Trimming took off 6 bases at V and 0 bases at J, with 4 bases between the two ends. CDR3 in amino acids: CSAFSTDTQYF. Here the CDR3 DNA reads TGCAGTGCGTTTAGCACAGATACGCAGTATTTT.

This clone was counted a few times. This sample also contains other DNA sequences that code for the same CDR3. CDR3 coding DNA: TGTGCCAGCAGCCCGGGGGGTGAGGAGACCCAGTACTTC. This translates into CASSPGGEETQYF. V usage is TRBV7-9 and J usage is TRBJ2-5; the match to TRBD2 covers 7 bases. Trimming removed 5 bases from V and 5 bases from J; junction bases left unmatched: 5. There are 13 residues in the CDR3. In germline, CDR1 is SEHNR, CDR2 FQNEAQ (reference sequence). The whole variable domain, remainder taken from reference TRBV7-9 and TRBJ2-5, is DTGVSQNPRHKITKRGQNVTFRCDPISEHNRLYWYRQTLGQGPEFLTYFQNEAQLEKSRLLSDRFSAERPKGSFSTLEIQRTEQGDSAMYLCASSPGGEETQYFGPGTRLLVL.

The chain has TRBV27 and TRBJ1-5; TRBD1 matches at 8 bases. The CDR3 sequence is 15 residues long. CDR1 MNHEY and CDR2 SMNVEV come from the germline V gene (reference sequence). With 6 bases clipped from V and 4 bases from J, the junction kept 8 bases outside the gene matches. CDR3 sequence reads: CASRTLQGENQPQHF. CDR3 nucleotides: TGTGCCAGCAGAACATTACAGGGGGAGAATCAGCCCCAGCATTTT.

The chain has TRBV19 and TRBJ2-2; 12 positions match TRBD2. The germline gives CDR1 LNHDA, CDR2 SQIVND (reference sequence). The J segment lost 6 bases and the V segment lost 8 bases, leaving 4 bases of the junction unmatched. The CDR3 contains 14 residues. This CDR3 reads CASALAGGPGELFF. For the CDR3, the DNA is TGTGCCAGTGCACTAGCGGGAGGCCCCGGGGAGCTGTTTTTT.

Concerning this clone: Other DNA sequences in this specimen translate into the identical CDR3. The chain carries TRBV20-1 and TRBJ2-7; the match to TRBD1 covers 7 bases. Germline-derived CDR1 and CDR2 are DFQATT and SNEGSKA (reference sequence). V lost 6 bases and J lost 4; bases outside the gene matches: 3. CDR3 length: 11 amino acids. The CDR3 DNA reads TGCAGTGCAAGACAGGGATACGAGCAGTACTTC. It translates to CSARQGYEQYF.

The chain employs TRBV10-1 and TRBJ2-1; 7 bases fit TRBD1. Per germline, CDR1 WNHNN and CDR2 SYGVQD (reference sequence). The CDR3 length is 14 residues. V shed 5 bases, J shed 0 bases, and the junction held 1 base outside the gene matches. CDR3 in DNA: TGCGCCAGCAGTCGGGACAGCTCCTACAATGAGCAGTTCTTC. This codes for CASSRDSSYNEQFF.

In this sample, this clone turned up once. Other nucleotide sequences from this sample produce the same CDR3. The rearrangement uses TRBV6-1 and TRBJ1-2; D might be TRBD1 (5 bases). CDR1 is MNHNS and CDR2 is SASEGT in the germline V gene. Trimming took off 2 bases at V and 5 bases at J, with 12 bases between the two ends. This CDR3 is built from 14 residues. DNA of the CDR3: TGTGCCAGCAGTGAAACAGGAGGGGCGTATGGCTACACCTTC. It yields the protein CASSETGGAYGYTF.

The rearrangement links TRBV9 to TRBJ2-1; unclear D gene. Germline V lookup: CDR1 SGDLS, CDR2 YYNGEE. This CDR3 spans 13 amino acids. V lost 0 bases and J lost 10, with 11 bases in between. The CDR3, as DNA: TGTGCCAGCAGCGTAGAAGGACCCCAAGAGCAGTTCTTC. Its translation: CASSVEGPQEQFF.

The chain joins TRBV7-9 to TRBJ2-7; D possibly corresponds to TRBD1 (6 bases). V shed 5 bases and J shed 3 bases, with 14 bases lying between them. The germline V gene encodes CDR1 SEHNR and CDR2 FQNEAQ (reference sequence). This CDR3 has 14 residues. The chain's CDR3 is CASSPPGQVYEQYF. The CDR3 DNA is TGTGCCAGCAGCCCACCGGGACAAGTCTACGAGCAGTACTTC.

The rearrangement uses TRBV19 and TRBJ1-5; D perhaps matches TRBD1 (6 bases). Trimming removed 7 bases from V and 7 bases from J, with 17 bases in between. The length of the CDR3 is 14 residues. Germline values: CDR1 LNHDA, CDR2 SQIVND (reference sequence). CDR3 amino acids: CASKNSGVYQPQHF. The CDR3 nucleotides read TGTGCCAGTAAGAATTCAGGGGTATACCAGCCCCAGCATTTT.

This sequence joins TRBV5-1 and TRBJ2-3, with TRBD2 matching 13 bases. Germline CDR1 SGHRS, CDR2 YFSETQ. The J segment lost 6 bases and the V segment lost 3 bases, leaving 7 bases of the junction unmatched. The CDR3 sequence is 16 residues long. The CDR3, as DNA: TGCGCCAGCAGCTCCGGGACTAGCGGGACAGGGGATACGCAGTATTTT. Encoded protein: CASSSGTSGTGDTQYF. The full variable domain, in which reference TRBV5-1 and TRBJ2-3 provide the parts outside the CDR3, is KAGVTQTPRYLIKTRGQQVTLSCSPISGHRSVSWYQQTPGQGLQFLFEYFSETQRNKGNFPGRFSGRQFSNSRSEMNVSTLELGDSALYLCASSSGTSGTGDTQYFGPGTRLTVL.